What follows is one T cell receptor (beta chain) and its context. The V end lost 4 bases, the J end lost 1 base, and 13 bases lay between the germline ends. Germline loops: CDR1 MNHEY, CDR2 SVGEGT. The CDR3 totals 15 residues. These data originate in a study of blood T cell repertoires in COVID-19. Looking at the study overall: Samples came from the United States, Italy and Spain, spanning acute and convalescent COVID-19. T cells, B-cell-depleted T cells, or PBMCs supplied cDNA or gDNA.

Libraries were prepared by immunoSEQ multiplex PCR; TCRdb keeps only in-frame clonotypes and omits some of them. The repertoire holds roughly 200,000 clones, with around 83% as singletons. The V and J genes are TRBV6-2 or TRBV6-3 and TRBJ1-1, with D perhaps matching TRBD1 (5 bases). Sequencing used peripheral blood. The receptor was isolated from a woman in her sixties or seventies with acute or convalescent COVID-19. The CDR3 nucleotides read TGTGCCAGCAGTTCCCAATGGGGGGGGAACACTGAAGCTTTCTTT. As protein: CASSSQWGGNTEAFF.